This TCR beta chain derives from a study of blood T cell repertoires in COVID-19. Study details: Acute-phase and convalescent COVID-19 samples originated in the United States, Italy and Spain.

Trimming shortened V by 4 bases and J by 0 bases, and 6 bases separated the two germline ends. CDR1 SQVTM and CDR2 ANQGSEA come from the germline V gene. There are 12 residues in the CDR3. Profiled with immunoSEQ multiplex PCR; TCRdb holds only in-frame clones, not every one. The sample lists roughly 290,000 clones; approximately 85% were seen once. Individuals drawn from about 26 US areas were about 18 to 95 years old. Clinical history reported by participants formed the basis on which cohorts were assigned. This sequence originates from a woman aged 30 to 39 who had recovered from COVID-19. The chain employs TRBV29-1 and TRBJ1-1; D unresolved. Material for sequencing was PBMCs or T cells enriched from blood (not recorded which). CDR3 bases: TGCAGCGTTGCCCAGGTGAACACTGAAGCTTTCTTT. This gives the protein CSVAQVNTEAFF. Full variable domain (rest looked up from reference TRBV29-1 and TRBJ1-1): SAVISQKPSRDICQRGTSLTIQCQVDSQVTMMFWYRQQPGQSLTLIATANQGSEATYESGFVIDKFPISRPNLTFSTLTVSNMSPEDSSIYLCSVAQVNTEAFFGQGTRLTVV.